This T cell receptor beta chain emerged from a study of blood T cell repertoires in COVID-19. Study-wide background: T cells, B-cell-depleted T cells, or PBMCs provided the cDNA or gDNA that served as material.

Produced via immunoSEQ multiplex PCR; TCRdb's table is partial and in-frame only. The sample has about 160,000 clones, 85% to 95% seen once. Germline V lookup: CDR1 SNHLY, CDR2 FYNNEI. CDR3 length: 14 residues. The ends lost 11 bases at V and 8 bases at J; junction bases unmatched: 11. In its sample, this clone was seen once. The chain is built from TRBV2 and TRBJ2-1; 11 bases map to TRBD1. The receptor was isolated from a woman in her 50s with acute or convalescent COVID-19. Sequencing input: peripheral blood. The CDR3 loop reads CACSEDRGRDEQFF. DNA of the CDR3: TGTGCCTGCTCCGAGGACAGGGGGCGCGATGAGCAGTTCTTC.